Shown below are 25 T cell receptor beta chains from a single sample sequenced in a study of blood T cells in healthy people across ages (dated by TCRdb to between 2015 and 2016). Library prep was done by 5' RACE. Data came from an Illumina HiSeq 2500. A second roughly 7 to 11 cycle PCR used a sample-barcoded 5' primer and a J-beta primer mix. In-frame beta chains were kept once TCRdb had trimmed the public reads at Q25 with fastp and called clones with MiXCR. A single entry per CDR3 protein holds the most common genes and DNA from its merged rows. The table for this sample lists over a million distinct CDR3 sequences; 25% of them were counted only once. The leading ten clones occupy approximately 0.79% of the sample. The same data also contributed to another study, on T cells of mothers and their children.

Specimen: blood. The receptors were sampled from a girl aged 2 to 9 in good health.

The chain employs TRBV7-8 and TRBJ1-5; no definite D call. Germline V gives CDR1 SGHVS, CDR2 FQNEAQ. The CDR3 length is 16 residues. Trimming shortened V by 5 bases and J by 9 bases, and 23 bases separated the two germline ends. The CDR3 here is CASSEIDWAIYMPQHF. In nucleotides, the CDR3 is TGTGCCAGCAGCGAAATAGACTGGGCAATTTACATGCCCCAGCATTTT.

CDR3 bases: TGCGCCAGCAGTGAGGACGGGGGCTGGGATGGCTACACCTTC. This codes for CASSEDGGWDGYTF. This rearrangement joins TRBV10-2 to TRBJ1-2, with D maybe TRBD1 (6 bases). Per germline, CDR1 WSHSY and CDR2 SAAADI. The CDR3 is 14 amino acids. V lost 2 bases and J 6 bases, leaving 13 bases between the germline ends.

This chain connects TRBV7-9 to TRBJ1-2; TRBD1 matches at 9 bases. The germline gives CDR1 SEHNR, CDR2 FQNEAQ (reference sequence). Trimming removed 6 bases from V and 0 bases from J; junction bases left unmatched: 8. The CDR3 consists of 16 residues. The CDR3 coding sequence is TGTGCCAGCAGTACAGGGGGCGTTTGGGCTAACTATGGCTACACCTTC. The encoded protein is CASSTGGVWANYGYTF.

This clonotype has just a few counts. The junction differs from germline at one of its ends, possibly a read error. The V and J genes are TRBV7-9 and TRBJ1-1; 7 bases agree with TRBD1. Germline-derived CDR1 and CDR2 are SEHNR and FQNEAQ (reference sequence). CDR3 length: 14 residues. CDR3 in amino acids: CASKSDRALGEAFF. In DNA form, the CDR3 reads TGTGCCAGCAAGTCTGACAGGGCTTTGGGTGAAGCCTTCTTT.

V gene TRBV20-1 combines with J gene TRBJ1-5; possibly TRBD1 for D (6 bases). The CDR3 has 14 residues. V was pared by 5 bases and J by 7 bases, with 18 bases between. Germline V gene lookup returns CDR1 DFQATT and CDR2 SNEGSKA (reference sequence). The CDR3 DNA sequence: TGCAGTGCTCCCCAAACAGGGTCCGAGCAGCCCCAGCATTTT. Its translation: CSAPQTGSEQPQHF.

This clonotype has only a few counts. The CDR3 DNA reads TGTGCCACCAGCTGGCGGGAGAACACCGGGGAGCTGTTTTTT. The encoded protein is CATSWRENTGELFF. J is TRBJ2-2 and V is TRBV15; possible D gene TRBD2, 6 bases. Between the trimmed V and J ends, which lost 5 bases and 1 base, there was a span of 8 bases. Germline CDR1 and CDR2: LNHNV and YYDKDF (reference sequence). The CDR3 spans 14 residues.

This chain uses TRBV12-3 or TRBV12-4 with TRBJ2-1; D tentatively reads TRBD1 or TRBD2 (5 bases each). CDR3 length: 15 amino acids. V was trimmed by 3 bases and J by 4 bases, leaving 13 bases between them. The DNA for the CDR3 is TGTGCCAGCAGTTTTTCCGGGACCTCATACAATGAGCAGTTCTTC. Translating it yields CASSFSGTSYNEQFF.

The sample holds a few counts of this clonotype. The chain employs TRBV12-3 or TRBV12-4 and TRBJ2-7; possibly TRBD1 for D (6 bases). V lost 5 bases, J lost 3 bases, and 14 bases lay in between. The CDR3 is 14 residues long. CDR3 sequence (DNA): TGTGCCAGCAGTCTCCCAGGGGTGGTCTACGAGCAGTACTTC. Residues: CASSLPGVVYEQYF.

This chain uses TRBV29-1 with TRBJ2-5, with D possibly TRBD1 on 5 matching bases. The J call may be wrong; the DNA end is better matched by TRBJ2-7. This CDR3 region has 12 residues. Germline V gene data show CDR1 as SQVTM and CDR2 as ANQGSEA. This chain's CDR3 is CSVTIQVYEQYF. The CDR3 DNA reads TGCAGCGTCACGATACAGGTTTACGAGCAGTACTTC.

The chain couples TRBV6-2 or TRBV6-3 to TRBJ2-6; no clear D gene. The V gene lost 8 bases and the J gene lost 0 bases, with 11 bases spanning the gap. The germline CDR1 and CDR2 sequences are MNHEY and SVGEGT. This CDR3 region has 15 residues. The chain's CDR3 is CASYRGSSGANVLTF. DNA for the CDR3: TGTGCCAGCTACCGCGGAAGCTCTGGGGCCAACGTCCTGACTTTC.

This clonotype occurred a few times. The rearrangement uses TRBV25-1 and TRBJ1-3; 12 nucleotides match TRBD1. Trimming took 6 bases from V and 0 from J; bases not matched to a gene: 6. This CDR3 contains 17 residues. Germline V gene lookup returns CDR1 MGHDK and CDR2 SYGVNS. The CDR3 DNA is TGTGCCAGCAGCGGGGACAGGGGGCCGACCTCTGGAAACACCATATATTTT. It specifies CASSGDRGPTSGNTIYF. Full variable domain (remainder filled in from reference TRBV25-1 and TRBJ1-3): EADIYQTPRYLVIGTGKKITLECSQTMGHDKMYWYQQDPGMELHLIHYSYGVNSTEKGDLSSESTVSRIRTEHFPLTLESARPSHTSQYLCASSGDRGPTSGNTIYFGEGSWLTVV.

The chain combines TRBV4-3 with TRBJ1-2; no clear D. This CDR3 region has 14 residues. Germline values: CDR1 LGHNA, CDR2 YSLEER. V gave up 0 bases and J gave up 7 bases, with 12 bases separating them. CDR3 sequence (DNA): TGCGCCAGCAGCCAAGATGTGGCCAGCGGTGGCTACACCTTC. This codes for CASSQDVASGGYTF.

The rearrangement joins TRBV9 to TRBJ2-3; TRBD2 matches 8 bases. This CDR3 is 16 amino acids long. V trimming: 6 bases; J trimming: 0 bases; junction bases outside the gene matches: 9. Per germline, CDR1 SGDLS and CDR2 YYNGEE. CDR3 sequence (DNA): TGTGCCAGCACTAAGGCGGGGGGCGGAAGCACAGATACGCAGTATTTT. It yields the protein CASTKAGGGSTDTQYF.

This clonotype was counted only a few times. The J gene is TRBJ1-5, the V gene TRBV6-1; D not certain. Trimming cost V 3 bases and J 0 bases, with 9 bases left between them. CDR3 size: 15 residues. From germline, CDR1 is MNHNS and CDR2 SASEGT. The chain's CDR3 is CASSDGPYSNQPQHF. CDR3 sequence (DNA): TGTGCCAGCAGTGACGGGCCTTATAGCAATCAGCCCCAGCATTTT.

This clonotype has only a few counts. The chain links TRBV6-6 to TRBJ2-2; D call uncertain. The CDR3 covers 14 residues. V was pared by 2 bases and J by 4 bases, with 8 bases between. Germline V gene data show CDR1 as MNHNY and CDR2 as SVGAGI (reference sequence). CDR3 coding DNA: TGTGCCAGCAGTTACCAGCGCGGCACCGGGGAGCTGTTTTTT. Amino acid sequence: CASSYQRGTGELFF.

CDR3 in DNA: TGTGCCAGCAGTGAAGCAACGGGAGCCTACGAGCAGTACTTC. This sequence encodes CASSEATGAYEQYF. The chain couples TRBV6-1 to TRBJ2-5; D possibly corresponds to TRBD2 (6 bases). The closer fit of TRBJ2-7 to the DNA end suggests the J call may be wrong. The CDR3 runs to 14 residues. Looked up from germline, CDR1 is MNHNS and CDR2 is SASEGT.

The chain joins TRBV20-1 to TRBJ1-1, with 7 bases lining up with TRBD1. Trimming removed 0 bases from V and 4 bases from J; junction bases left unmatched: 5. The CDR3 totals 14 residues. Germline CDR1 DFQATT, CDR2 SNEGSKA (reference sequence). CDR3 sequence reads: CSARDPGGVTEAFF. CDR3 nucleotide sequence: TGCAGTGCTAGAGATCCAGGGGGGGTCACTGAAGCTTTCTTT.

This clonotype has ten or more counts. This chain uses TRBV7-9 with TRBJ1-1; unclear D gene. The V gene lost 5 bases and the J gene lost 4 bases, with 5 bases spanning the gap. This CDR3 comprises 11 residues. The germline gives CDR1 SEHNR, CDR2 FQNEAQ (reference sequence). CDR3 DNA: TGTGCCAGCAGCCCCAGCACTGAAGCTTTCTTT. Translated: CASSPSTEAFF.

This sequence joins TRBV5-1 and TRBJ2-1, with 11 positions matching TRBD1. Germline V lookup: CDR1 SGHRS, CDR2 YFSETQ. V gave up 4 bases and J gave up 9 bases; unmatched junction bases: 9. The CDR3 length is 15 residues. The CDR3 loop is CASSPEGQGASEQFF. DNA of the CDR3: TGCGCCAGCAGCCCCGAAGGACAGGGGGCATCTGAGCAGTTCTTC.

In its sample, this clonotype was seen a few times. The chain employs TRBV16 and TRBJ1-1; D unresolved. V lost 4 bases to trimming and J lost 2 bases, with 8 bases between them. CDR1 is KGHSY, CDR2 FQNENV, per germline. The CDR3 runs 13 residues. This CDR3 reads CASSRPGNTEAFF. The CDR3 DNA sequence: TGTGCCAGCAGCCGGCCGGGTAACACTGAAGCTTTCTTT.

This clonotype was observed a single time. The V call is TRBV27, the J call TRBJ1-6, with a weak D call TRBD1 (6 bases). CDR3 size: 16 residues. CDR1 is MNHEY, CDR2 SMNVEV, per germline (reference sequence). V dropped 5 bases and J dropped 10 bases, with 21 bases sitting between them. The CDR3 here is CASSPRGGPLGSPLHF. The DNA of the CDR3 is TGTGCCAGCAGTCCACGGGGGGGGCCCTTAGGGTCACCCCTCCACTTT.

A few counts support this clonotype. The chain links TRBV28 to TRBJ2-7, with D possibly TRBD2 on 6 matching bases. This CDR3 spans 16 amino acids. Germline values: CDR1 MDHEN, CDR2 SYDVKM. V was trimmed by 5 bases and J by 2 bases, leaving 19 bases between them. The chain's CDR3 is CASSAPLDYLTYEQYF. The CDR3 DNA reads TGTGCCAGCAGTGCCCCCTTGGACTATCTAACCTACGAGCAGTACTTC.

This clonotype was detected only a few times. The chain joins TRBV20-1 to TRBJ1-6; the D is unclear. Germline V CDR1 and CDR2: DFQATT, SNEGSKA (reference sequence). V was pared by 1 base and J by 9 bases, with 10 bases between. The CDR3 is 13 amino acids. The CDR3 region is CSARAPGSSPLHF. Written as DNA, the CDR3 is TGCAGTGCTAGAGCCCCGGGCTCTTCACCCCTCCACTTT.

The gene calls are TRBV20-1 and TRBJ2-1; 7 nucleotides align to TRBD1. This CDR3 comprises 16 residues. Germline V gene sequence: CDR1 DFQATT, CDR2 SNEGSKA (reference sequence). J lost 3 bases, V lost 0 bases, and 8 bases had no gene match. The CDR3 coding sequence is TGCAGTGCTAGAGAAATAGAGGGACAGCTCTACAATGAGCAGTTCTTC. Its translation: CSAREIEGQLYNEQFF.

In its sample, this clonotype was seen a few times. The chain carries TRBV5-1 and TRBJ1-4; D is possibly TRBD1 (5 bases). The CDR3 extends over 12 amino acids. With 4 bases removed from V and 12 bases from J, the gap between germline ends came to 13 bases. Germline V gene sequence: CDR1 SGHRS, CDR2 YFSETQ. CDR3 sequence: CASSNEGEELFF. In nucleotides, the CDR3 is TGCGCCAGCAGCAATGAAGGGGAAGAACTGTTTTTT.